This T cell receptor beta chain emerged from a study of T-cell memory formation after mild COVID-19. Study background: TCR clusters were mostly donor specific.

TCRdb recomputed calls from the 5' RACE reads with MiXCR, one row per CDR3 protein. Here the sample spans 350,000 to 500,000 distinct CDR3 sequences, around a quarter being singletons. In this sample, this clonotype turned up a few times. The V end lost 5 bases, the J end lost 1 base, and 6 bases lay between the germline ends. Germline V gene data show CDR1 as SGHKS and CDR2 as YYEKEE (reference sequence). CDR3 length equals 12 residues. The material sequenced was PBMCs or a T cell subset sorted from them (not recorded which). The sequence was obtained from an adult woman who had mild COVID-19 (a few samples of this study predate the infection). Cell type and time point are not known. This chain uses TRBV5-5 with TRBJ1-1, with D hard to call. CDR3 nucleotides: TGTGCCAGCAGGGCGCAGAACACTGAAGCTTTCTTT. It translates to CASRAQNTEAFF.